The 18 T cell receptor beta chains in this list originate from one sample, sequenced in a study of blood T cell repertoires in COVID-19. Sequencing used immunoSEQ multiplex PCR; TCRdb keeps in-frame clones, though not all of them. The sample has tens of thousands of clones, roughly three quarters seen once. The sequencing input was peripheral blood. The receptors were sampled from a human donor in a cohort sampled during active COVID-19.

The chain joins TRBV5-4 to TRBJ2-6; no reliable D call. Trimming shortened V by 6 bases and J by 1 base, and 8 bases separated the two germline ends. Per germline, CDR1 SGHNT and CDR2 YYREEE (reference sequence). CDR3 size: 14 residues. CDR3 amino acids: CASTARSGANVLTF. CDR3 DNA: TGTGCCAGCACCGCGAGATCTGGGGCCAACGTCCTGACTTTC.

The chain uses TRBV18 and TRBJ2-1; TRBD1 matches 9 bases. Germline lookup yields CDR1 KGHSH and CDR2 LQKENI. The length of the CDR3 is 16 residues. The V gene end was trimmed by 1 base and the J gene end by 7 bases; junction bases not matched to a gene: 8. The CDR3 is CASSPRTGGAKNEQFF. The CDR3 nucleotides read TGTGCCAGCTCACCACGCACAGGGGGCGCAAAAAATGAGCAGTTCTTC.

The genes are TRBV5-1 and TRBJ1-5, with D perhaps TRBD1 (6 bases). There are 14 residues in the CDR3. Germline CDR1 SGHRS, CDR2 YFSETQ. Trimming took 0 bases from V and 6 from J, leaving 10 bases between them. CDR3 sequence reads: CASSLVGGGQPQHF. The CDR3 DNA sequence: TGCGCCAGCAGCTTGGTAGGGGGTGGTCAGCCCCAGCATTTT.

The chain employs TRBV29-1 and TRBJ2-7, with a tentative D call TRBD2 (5 bases). CDR1 SQVTM and CDR2 ANQGSEA come from the germline V gene. Trimming stripped 2 bases from V and 4 bases from J, with 6 bases between. This CDR3 is built from 11 residues. The CDR3 bases are TGCAGCGTTGAATCGGGGTACGAGCAGTACTTC. It specifies CSVESGYEQYF.

This chain connects TRBV28 to TRBJ1-2; D perhaps matches TRBD1 (6 bases). CDR1 and CDR2 (germline): MDHEN, SYDVKM. V gave up 8 bases and J gave up 6 bases, with 22 bases separating them. CDR3 length: 15 residues. The CDR3, as DNA: TGTGCCAGCTACCCGAGGGGCAGGGGAGTAAATGGCTACACCTTC. Its translation: CASYPRGRGVNGYTF.

This clone was recorded once. The rearrangement uses TRBV6-5 and TRBJ2-7; 7 bases are a match to TRBD1. The CDR3 covers 14 residues. V was clipped by 7 bases and J by 5 bases; unmatched bases: 11. Germline CDR1 and CDR2: MNHEY and SVGAGI. The CDR3 nucleotides read TGTGCCAGCACTCACCGACAGGGTAAGAACGAGCAGTACTTC. Amino acid sequence: CASTHRQGKNEQYF.

This rearrangement joins TRBV18 to TRBJ1-2, with no clear D. The CDR3 has 11 residues. Germline CDR1 KGHSH, CDR2 LQKENI. Between the trimmed V and J ends, which lost 5 bases and 8 bases, there was a span of 9 bases. CDR3 sequence reads: CASSSGYGYTF. DNA of the CDR3: TGTGCCAGCTCATCCGGGTACGGCTACACCTTC.

This chain links TRBV28 with TRBJ1-2, with a weak D call TRBD1 (5 bases). CDR1 is MDHEN and CDR2 is SYDVKM in the germline V gene. The CDR3 is 12 amino acids. Trimming stripped 5 bases from V and 1 base from J, with 5 bases between. CDR3 bases: TGTGCCAGCAGTAGGGGTAACTATGGCTACACCTTC. As protein: CASSRGNYGYTF.

The chain couples TRBV28 to TRBJ2-7; perhaps TRBD2 as D (5 bases). Germline V lookup: CDR1 MDHEN, CDR2 SYDVKM. With 6 bases removed from V and 5 bases from J, the gap between germline ends came to 14 bases. This CDR3 is built from 13 residues. CDR3 bases: TGTGCCAGCAGATTGAGGGTATTCAACGAGCAGTACTTC. Encoded protein: CASRLRVFNEQYF.

The gene calls are TRBV30 and TRBJ1-2, with 7 bases identical to TRBD1. Germline V gives CDR1 GTSNPN, CDR2 SVGIG (reference sequence). The CDR3 contains 13 residues. V lost 2 bases to trimming and J lost 4 bases; unmatched junction nucleotides: 4. The CDR3: CAWSPGDSYGYTF. In DNA form, the CDR3 reads TGTGCCTGGAGTCCGGGGGACAGCTATGGCTACACCTTC.

V and J are TRBV6-2 or TRBV6-3 and TRBJ1-2, with TRBD1 matching over 7 bases. Trimming cost V 6 bases and J 2 bases; bases outside gene matches: 3. This CDR3 contains 13 residues. Germline assignment: CDR1 MNHEY and CDR2 SVGEGT. CDR3 DNA: TGTGCCAGCAGCACGGGACAGAACTATGGCTACACCTTC. Protein product: CASSTGQNYGYTF.

V gene TRBV5-6 combines with J gene TRBJ2-7; TRBD2 might be the D (6 bases). The CDR3 is 17 amino acids. V lost 4 bases and J 5 bases, leaving 25 bases between the germline ends. Germline V lookup: CDR1 SGHDT, CDR2 YYEEEE. In DNA form, the CDR3 reads TGTGCCAGCAGCCTCATGGGGGGACGGGGGAAGGAAGACGAGCAGTACTTC. It yields the protein CASSLMGGRGKEDEQYF.

This clone is labeled as medium-sized. The rearrangement uses TRBV3-1 (or the pseudogene TRBV3-2) and TRBJ2-7; 11 nucleotides align to TRBD1. The germline V gene encodes CDR1 LGHDT and CDR2 YNNKEL (reference sequence). V gave up 4 bases and J gave up 3 bases; unmatched junction bases: 2. The CDR3 spans 14 residues. The CDR3 is CASSPGQGVYEQYF. Written as DNA, the CDR3 is TGTGCCAGCAGCCCGGGACAGGGGGTCTACGAGCAGTACTTC.

The chain recombines TRBV6-5 with TRBJ2-7; TRBD2 is a possible D gene (6 bases). The V gene's germline CDR1 is MNHEY and CDR2 SVGAGI. The CDR3 has 14 residues. V was cut by 6 bases and J by 5 bases, with 17 bases left in between. The CDR3 DNA reads as TGTGCCAGCAGAAGTGGGGGGATTTTTGACGAGCAGTACTTC. This codes for CASRSGGIFDEQYF.

V is TRBV7-9 and J is TRBJ2-7, with 9 nucleotides matching TRBD2. CDR3 length: 13 amino acids. Germline V gives CDR1 SEHNR, CDR2 FQNEAQ (reference sequence). Germline trimming cut 1 base from V and 7 bases from J; bases unmatched to any gene: 2. CDR3 protein: CASSLELAGEQYF. The CDR3 nucleotides are TGTGCCAGCAGCTTAGAACTAGCGGGTGAGCAGTACTTC.

J is TRBJ1-2 and V is TRBV29-1; 10 nucleotides line up with TRBD1. The J segment lost 4 bases and the V segment lost 3 bases, leaving 8 bases of the junction unmatched. This CDR3 spans 15 amino acids. From germline, CDR1 is SQVTM and CDR2 ANQGSEA. CDR3 sequence (DNA): TGCAGCGTTGACCCTTCGACAGGGGGCAGCTATGGCTACACCTTC. Amino acids: CSVDPSTGGSYGYTF. The complete variable domain, with remaining parts taken from reference TRBV29-1 and TRBJ1-2, reads SAVISQKPSRDICQRGTSLTIQCQVDSQVTMMFWYRQQPGQSLTLIATANQGSEATYESGFVIDKFPISRPNLTFSTLTVSNMSPEDSSIYLCSVDPSTGGSYGYTFGSGTRLTVV.

The chain carries TRBV5-1 and TRBJ1-1; 8 nucleotides line up with TRBD1. CDR1 and CDR2 (germline): SGHRS, YFSETQ. Losses at the gene ends were 5 bases for V and 2 bases for J; bases not matched to a gene: 5. CDR3 length equals 14 residues. Written as DNA, the CDR3 is TGCGCCAGCAGGGGAGACAGGGGAAACACTGAAGCTTTCTTT. It specifies CASRGDRGNTEAFF.

V and J are TRBV18 and TRBJ2-7; 8 nucleotides line up with TRBD2. The CDR3 sequence is 16 residues long. V lost 3 bases to trimming and J lost 2 bases; unmatched junction nucleotides: 9. The germline V gene encodes CDR1 KGHSH and CDR2 LQKENI. CDR3 sequence: CASSPRPSGSAYEQYF. The CDR3 DNA follows: TGTGCCAGCTCACCCCGGCCTAGCGGGTCTGCCTACGAGCAGTACTTC.